Here is one TCR beta chain with its context. This sample is part of a study of blood T cell repertoires in COVID-19. Across the study: Acute and convalescent COVID-19 specimens originated in the United States, Italy and Spain. From T cells, B-cell-depleted T cells, or PBMCs came the material, which was cDNA or gDNA.

CDR3 length equals 16 residues. From germline, CDR1 is SNHLY and CDR2 FYNNEI. J was trimmed by 7 bases and V by 1 base; bases with no gene match: 8. Authors' processing steps: How many nucleated cells were present was estimated from reference gene primer amplification. TCRdb keeps only in-frame clones here, not all; method: immunoSEQ multiplex PCR. D and trimming come from the DNA, and the V and J calls and clone size come from that table. The table has 130,000 or so clones, under 90% seen once. The TCR comes from a woman aged 60-75 years with acute or convalescent COVID-19. This chain joins TRBV2 and TRBJ1-4; 8 positions match TRBD1. Input material: peripheral blood. The CDR3 protein is CASSEGQGALGEKLFF. In nucleotides, the CDR3 is TGTGCCAGCAGTGAAGGGCAGGGGGCGTTAGGTGAAAAACTGTTTTTT.